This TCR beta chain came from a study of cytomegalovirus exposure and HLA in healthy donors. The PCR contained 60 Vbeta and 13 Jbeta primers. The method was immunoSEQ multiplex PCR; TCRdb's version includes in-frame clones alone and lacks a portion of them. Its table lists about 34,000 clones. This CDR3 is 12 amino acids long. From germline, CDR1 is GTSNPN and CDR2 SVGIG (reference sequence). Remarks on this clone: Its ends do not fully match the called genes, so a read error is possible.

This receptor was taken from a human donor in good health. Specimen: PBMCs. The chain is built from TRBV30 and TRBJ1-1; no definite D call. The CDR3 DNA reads TGTGCCTGGAGTGTAGCGATGGATGAAGATTTCTTT. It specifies CAWSVAMDEDFF. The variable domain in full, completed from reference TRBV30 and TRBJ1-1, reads SQTIHQWPATLVQPVGSPLSLECTVEGTSNPNLYWYRQAAGRGLQLLFYSVGIGQISSEVPQNLSASRPQDRQFILSSKKLLLSDSGFYLCAWSVAMDEDFFGQGTRLTVV.